This section outlines one TCR beta chain sequence together with its context. This record belongs to a study of T cell changes during pregnancy in multiple sclerosis. V gave up 3 bases and J gave up 1 base; unmatched junction bases: 7. CDR1 and CDR2 (germline): MDHEN, SYDVKM. CDR3 length equals 16 residues. Sequenced by immunoSEQ multiplex PCR; TCRdb stores in-frame clones only, minus some. Here the sample spans roughly 53,000 clones, around 92% being singletons. The sequencing here drew on CD4+ T cells from peripheral blood mononuclear cells, taken in the third trimester of pregnancy. The chain uses TRBV28 and TRBJ2-7; 9 bases map to TRBD2. The clonotype originates from a female donor with multiple sclerosis, enrolled in a pregnancy study. CDR3 loop: CASSLFGGGGSYEQYF. The CDR3 region has the DNA TGTGCCAGCAGTTTGTTTGGCGGGGGGGGGTCCTACGAGCAGTACTTC.